This note documents a single TCR beta chain sequence. This receptor's antigen is unknown. No base quality information exists; no much larger clone differs at one position. The data are from a study of cytomegalovirus exposure and HLA in healthy donors (dated by TCRdb to the late 2010s). At the level of the whole study: In an earlier analysis of roughly 500 of the donors, approximately 300 Gb of sequence data and some 120 million unique TCR beta sequences from about 179 million T cells were reported. To study patterns of TCR occurrence, a later analysis re-analyzed previously published TCR beta repertoires from 666 donors and added high-resolution HLA genotyping. A later genetic analysis took genome-wide SNP genotypes for about three fifths of the 666 donors and used that subset as a discovery cohort. The study combined high-throughput TCR immunosequencing, statistical association of individual TCRs with disease status, and machine learning to predict cytomegalovirus infection status. Every discovery cohort repertoire had been produced on one sequencing platform. Several DR-DQ haplotypes were handled as single units for association and clustering, since linkage in the cohort was strong. HLA typing included class I and class II loci at four-digit resolution. The study aimed to test whether cataloging public T cell receptors could reveal signatures of past pathogen exposure. Donor age, sex, ethnicity and CMV serostatus were compiled together with the repertoire data. In an earlier analysis of a few hundred of the donors, high-throughput TCR beta sequencing was used to judge whether each TCR beta V gene segment behaved as functional or pseudogenic. The study profiled the T cell repertoires of more than 500 subjects by immunosequencing and related them to cytomegalovirus serostatus. An early release covering some 640 HLA-typed donors comprised 300 to 350 gigabases of sequencing data and 85 million to 100 million unique TCR sequences. Among about 390 genotyped donors of the cohort, an average of 235,054 unique TCR beta nucleotide sequences were sequenced per donor, about a sixth of them non-productive. Along with the roughly 670-subject first cohort, a separate validation cohort of around 110 different subjects was used. Among the 398 genotyped donors, 81% belonged to the genetic ancestry cluster associated with self-reported Caucasian donors. The number of donors typed differed by locus, with about 629-630 for A, B, C, DRB1 and DQB1, more than 500 for DQA1, about 610 for DPA1, and around 430 for DPB1. In the later analysis, no new phenotypic data were used to find candidate immune exposures; instead, reliance was placed on TCR beta sequences and their occurrence across donors.

In total, approximately 700 healthy bone marrow donors made up the cohort. At the time of sampling, every cohort member was nominally healthy, though immune exposures that went unrecorded were likely present. The donor was CMV seronegative and belonged to the group of 352 seronegative cohort members. A peripheral blood sample was collected from each donor, and TCR beta sequencing was performed on peripheral blood mononuclear cells. Genomic DNA extraction from the blood cell samples was performed with the Qiagen DNeasy Blood Extraction Kit. Receptors were amplified or captured by the immunoSEQ multiplex PCR assay. For the multiplex PCR, a mixture combining 60 forward primers for TCR Vbeta segments and 13 reverse primers for TCR Jbeta segments was used. The CDR3 region of rearranged TCR beta genes was amplified from genomic DNA with a multiplex PCR assay. On the Illumina HiSeq System, the amplified TCR beta libraries were sequenced as 87-base-pair reads. In the source study's methods: A later analysis tallied 75 million to 95 million unique TCR beta chains across the roughly 610 repertoires, and about 12 million of those chains were shared by two or more donors. Raw reads were error-corrected and collapsed into unique sequences with a nearest-neighbor algorithm that merged closely related sequences to remove PCR and sequencing errors. Alignment of CDR3 sequences to IMGT reference sequences was used to assign V, D and J gene segments. For a sequence to be retained, a match of at least six nucleotides was required to both a V gene segment and a J gene segment. Rearrangements were called productive when the CDR3 lacked stop codons and stayed in frame with V and J; all others were non-productive. CDR3 was defined by IMGT convention, running from the second conserved V-encoded cysteine to the conserved J-encoded phenylalanine. The earlier analysis of roughly 590 of the donors excluded sequences that lacked an unambiguous match to a single V gene segment. An earlier analysis of 500 to 700 of the donors classified V segments as functional when productive rearrangements were above 56.7% and as segregating when the standard deviation between donors was above 5%. A statistical classification framework was built to diagnose cytomegalovirus status from the catalog of TCR beta chain sequences. In a later analysis, TCR nucleotide sequences were compared against IMGT/GENE-DB human TR gene sequences so that V and J genes could be assigned. A later analysis assigned CDR3 sequences and most-parsimonious VDJ recombination scenarios with the TCRdist pipeline. In a later analysis, each TCR beta chain was defined by its CDR3 amino acid sequence together with its V-gene family, and reads lacking a unique V-gene family were excluded. In a later analysis, 500 to 650 highly shared, low-generation-probability nucleotide sequences were removed to address suspected cross-contamination and a sequencing artifact. In a later analysis, a clonal expansion index for each public chain was calculated from normalized within-repertoire ranks of inferred template counts. A later analysis computed generation probabilities with a VDJ recombination model fitted to out-of-frame rearrangements, and checked the results against IGoR. Hypergeometric tests were used in a later analysis to score TCR-TCR, TCR-HLA and TCR-CMV co-occurrence, with a repertoire-size bias correction applied to the TCR pairs. To estimate false discovery rates, a later analysis permuted the HLA or CMV assignments 20 times. In a later analysis, co-occurring TCRs were grouped using DBSCAN, with TCRdist sequence similarity added in when clustering inside HLA-allele-positive subsets. Repertoires with fewer than 30,000 or more than 120,000 public chains were left out of co-occurrence clustering, as were a handful of repertoires with anomalous nucleotide sharing. Held by TCRdb, this immuneACCESS table contains in-frame sequences only and omits some clones. Under half of the omission traces to an unresolved V gene where checked; the cause of the rest is unknown. D and trimming come from the DNA, and the V and J calls and clone size come from that table. A total of 95,000 to 150,000 clones appear in this sample, around four fifths of them only once. The top ten clones comprise more than 1.5% of the sample.

Study-level results and caveats: According to a later analysis, parvovirus B19, influenza, CMV and Epstein-Barr virus appeared linked to several top co-occurrence clusters. The authors suggested that the approach could potentially be extended to other disease states and immunological phenotypes. Some IMGT-functional V segments, including TRBV6-2 and TRBV6-3, could not be distinguished by the 87-base-pair reads and were therefore excluded. An earlier analysis of around 540 of the donors showed that most TCR beta V segments appeared in productive rearrangements either about 90% or about 30% of the time, which broadly matched IMGT annotations. Most TCR sequences were seen in very few donors, while some public TCRs were found in many individuals. The earlier analysis of approximately 540 of the donors excluded some 16 rarely observed V segments, including chromosome 9 orphons, because counts were too low. In this cohort, only TCR beta chains were sequenced, and detectable features were limited by the absence of alpha or paired-chain data. The sequencing pipeline was judged likely to have produced a cluster of highly shared sequence variants as a technical artifact. According to a later genetic analysis, donors in an Asian-associated ancestry cluster had fewer N-insertions in productive TCRs than the roughly 660-donor mean. In the study, approximately 150 TCR beta chains were listed as associated with cytomegalovirus. When HLA alleles, especially DR and DQ, strongly co-occurred, attributing TCR associations to individual alleles was difficult. In both the original and validation cohorts, the classifier was reported to diagnose cytomegalovirus status with high specificity and sensitivity. A few of the identified cytomegalovirus-associated TCR beta chains were confirmed in vitro to be specific for cytomegalovirus antigens. Specific HLA alleles were associated with 15,000 to 20,000 TCR beta sequences at a false discovery rate of 0.05 in a later analysis. A further reported finding was that TCR beta sequences accurately predicted the HLA-A and HLA-B alleles for most subjects in the first cohort. In a later analysis, most CMV-associated TCR beta chains were found to appear HLA-restricted, with HLA associations seemingly driven largely by CMV exposure. The only immune exposure information available for the cohort was CMV serostatus. Presence/absence analyses assumed roughly uniform sequencing depth across donors, an assumption that may not hold. A later genetic analysis associated a missense DCLRE1C variant with V-gene and J-gene trimming of TCR beta chains, and an independent cohort replicated the association. Because HLA typing was unavailable for some donors at each locus, only the typed subset was used in association tests. In a later analysis, the rate of TCR association differed among HLA loci, with DRB1 alleles having the most associated TCRs and HLA-C alleles having the fewest. Linkage disequilibrium might explain the correlated functional status among segregating V segments, but an unknown experimental factor could not be ruled out. In a later analysis, HLA-associated TCR beta chains showed more clonal expansion and lower generation probabilities than non-associated chains that were equally common.

Inclusive of the bounding cysteine and phenylalanine, the CDR3 is 14 residues long. This entry keeps only the CDR3 DNA: 42 bases, framed from base 1. At the junction V is shortened by 4 bases and J by 3 bases; bases outside the gene matches: 7. CDR1 SGHRS and CDR2 YFSETQ are derived from the germline V gene. The chain employs TRBV5-1 and TRBJ2-7, and 7 bases in between align with TRBD1. Sequencing input: PBMCs. This sequence was found in a man aged 35-49 years in good health and CMV-seronegative. The CDR3 loop reads CASSTGTDFYEQYF. The nucleotide sequence reads as follows: TGCGCCAGCAGCACCGGGACAGACTTCTACGAGCAGTACTTC.